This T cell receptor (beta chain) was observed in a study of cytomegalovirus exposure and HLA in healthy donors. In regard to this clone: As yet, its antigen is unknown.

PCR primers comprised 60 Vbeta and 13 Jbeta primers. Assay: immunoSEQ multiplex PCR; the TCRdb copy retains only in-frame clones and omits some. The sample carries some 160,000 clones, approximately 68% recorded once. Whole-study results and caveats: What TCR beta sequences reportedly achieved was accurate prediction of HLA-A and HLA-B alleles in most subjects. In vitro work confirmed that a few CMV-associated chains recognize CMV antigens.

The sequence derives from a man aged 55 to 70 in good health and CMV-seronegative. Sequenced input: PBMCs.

As DNA, the CDR3 is TGTGCCAGTAGTATTCGCACCGGGACTTCGAACACCGGGGAGCTGTTTTTT. It encodes CASSIRTGTSNTGELFF. The chain couples TRBV19 to TRBJ2-2; maybe TRBD2 (6 bases). This CDR3 is 17 amino acids long. Trimming stripped 3 bases from V and 0 bases from J, with 14 bases between. CDR1 and CDR2 (germline): LNHDA, SQIVND (reference sequence). Full variable domain (missing parts from reference TRBV19 and TRBJ2-2): DGGITQSPKYLFRKEGQNVTLSCEQNLNHDAMYWYRQDPGQGLRLIYYSQIVNDFQKGDIAEGYSVSREKKESFPLTVTSAQKNPTAFYLCASSIRTGTSNTGELFFGEGSRLTVL.